This T cell receptor beta chain is drawn from a study of Graves' ophthalmopathy and Graves' hyperthyroidism. V lost 6 bases and J 3 bases, leaving 15 bases between the germline ends. CDR1 LNHDA and CDR2 SQIVND come from the germline V gene (reference sequence). The CDR3 consists of 16 residues. The authors amplified TCR beta CDR3 regions, and they did so from RNA transcripts for repertoire sequencing. An initial RT-PCR round employing HTBI primers preceded a second-round multiplex PCR. MiXCR, run by TCRdb on the multiplex PCR reads, gives a single entry per CDR3 protein. The profile covers 650,000 to 900,000 distinct CDR3 sequences, with 40% appearing a single time and 40% to 55% taken by the ten largest. This clonotype appeared a few times. Its antigen remains unknown. Overall study results and limits: The study's model predicted ophthalmopathy progression at 65% to 71% sensitivity and 72% to 85% specificity. Blood samples also showed most expanded thyroid clonotypes exceeding 0.001 frequency.

Other autoimmune diseases, uncontrolled infections, pregnancy or lactation excluded patients from enrollment. Someone took the PBMCs out of more than 9 ml of fresh peripheral blood. This clonotype originated in an adult man with Graves' ophthalmopathy. This chain joins TRBV19 and TRBJ1-6; D gene unclear. The sample consisted of peripheral blood. This CDR3 is CASSLRPRHYNSPLHF. CDR3 coding DNA: TGTGCCAGTAGCTTACGACCACGCCACTATAATTCACCCCTCCACTTT.